The clone carrying this TCR beta chain was picked up many times. MiXCR, applied by TCRdb to the 5' RACE reads, yields one record per CDR3 protein. The sample lists roughly 120,000 distinct CDR3 sequences; 12% were seen once. The sample is drawn from a study of spatial heterogeneity in lung cancer. The CDR3 spans 15 residues. The ends were cut back, 0 bases at V and 4 bases at J, with 11 bases in the middle. Time point indicated: blood at routine non-recurrence follow-up after resection. Whole RNA came from tumor, nontumor lung or frozen PBMC and was sequenced without being sorted. The input for sequencing was PBMCs, taken at follow-up. The V and J genes are TRBV12-3 or TRBV12-4 and TRBJ2-3; D might be TRBD2 (6 bases). This receptor was taken from a male donor with early-stage non-small cell lung cancer. The CDR3 region is CASSLAGGVADTQYF. Written as DNA, the CDR3 is TGTGCCAGCAGTTTAGCGGGCGGGGTGGCAGATACGCAGTATTTT.